This T cell receptor beta chain was sequenced during a study of T cell responses to AZD1222 COVID-19 vaccine. Study-wide results and caveats: Dominant at 160-218 and 743-854, vaccine-associated CD4 TCRs also spanned spike.

This CDR3 is 16 amino acids long. In germline, CDR1 is SGHNT, CDR2 YENEEA. Trimming removed 5 bases at V and 0 bases at J, with 14 bases between. Some clones are missing from TCRdb's copy, which holds only in-frame ones; the method was immunoSEQ multiplex PCR. The table records about 200,000 clones, about 92% of them present only once. As concerns this clone: Its antigen is currently unknown.

Sample: peripheral blood, taken on day 0 of AZD1222 vaccination. The chain recombines TRBV11-3 with TRBJ2-1; D is ambiguous. This TCR was recovered from an adult in good health. The CDR3 DNA follows: TGTGCCAGCAGCCCAGGCTCCTTCGGCTCCTACAATGAGCAGTTCTTC. This translates into CASSPGSFGSYNEQFF.